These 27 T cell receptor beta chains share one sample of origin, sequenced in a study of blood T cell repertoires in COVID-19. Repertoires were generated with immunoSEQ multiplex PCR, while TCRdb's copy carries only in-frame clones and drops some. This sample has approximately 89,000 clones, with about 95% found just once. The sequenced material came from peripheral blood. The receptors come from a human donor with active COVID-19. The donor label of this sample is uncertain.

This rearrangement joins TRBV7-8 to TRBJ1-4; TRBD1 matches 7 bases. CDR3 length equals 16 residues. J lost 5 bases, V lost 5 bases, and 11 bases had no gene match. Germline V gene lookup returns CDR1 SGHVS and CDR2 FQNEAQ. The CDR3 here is CASSPNSGTVNEKLFF. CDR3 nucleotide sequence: TGTGCCAGCAGCCCTAATTCCGGGACAGTAAATGAAAAACTGTTTTTT.

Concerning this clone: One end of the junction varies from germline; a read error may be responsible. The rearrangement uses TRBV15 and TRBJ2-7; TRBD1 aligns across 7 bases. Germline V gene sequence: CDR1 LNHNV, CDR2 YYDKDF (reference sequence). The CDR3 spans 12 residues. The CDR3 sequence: CATSRDRGNPQF. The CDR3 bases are TGTGCCACCAGCAGAGACAGGGGGAACCCACAATTC.

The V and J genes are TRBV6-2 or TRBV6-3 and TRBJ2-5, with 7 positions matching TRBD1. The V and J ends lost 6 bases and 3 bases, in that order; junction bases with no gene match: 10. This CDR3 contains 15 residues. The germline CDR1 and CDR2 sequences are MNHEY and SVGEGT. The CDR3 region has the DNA TGTGCCAGCAGACCTCGACGGGACAGTAAAGAGACCCAGTACTTC. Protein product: CASRPRRDSKETQYF.

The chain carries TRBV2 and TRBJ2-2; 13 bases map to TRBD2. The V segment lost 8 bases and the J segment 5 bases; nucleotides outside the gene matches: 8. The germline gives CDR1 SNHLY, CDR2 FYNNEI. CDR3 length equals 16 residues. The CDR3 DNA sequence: TGTGCCAGCGATTCGGGACTAGCGGGAAATACCGGGGAGCTGTTTTTT. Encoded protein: CASDSGLAGNTGELFF.

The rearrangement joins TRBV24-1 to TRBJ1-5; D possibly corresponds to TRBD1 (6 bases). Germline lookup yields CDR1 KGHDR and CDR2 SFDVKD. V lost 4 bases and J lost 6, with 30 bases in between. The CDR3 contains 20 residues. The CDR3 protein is CATSDPRTARRSILVQPQHF. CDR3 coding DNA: TGTGCCACCAGTGACCCAAGGACAGCCCGCCGTTCAATTTTAGTTCAGCCCCAGCATTTT.

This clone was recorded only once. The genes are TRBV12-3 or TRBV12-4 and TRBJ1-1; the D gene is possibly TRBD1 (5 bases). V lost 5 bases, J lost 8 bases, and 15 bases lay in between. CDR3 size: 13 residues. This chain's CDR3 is CASSVAGPGEAFF. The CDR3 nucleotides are TGTGCCAGCAGTGTTGCGGGGCCCGGGGAAGCTTTCTTT.

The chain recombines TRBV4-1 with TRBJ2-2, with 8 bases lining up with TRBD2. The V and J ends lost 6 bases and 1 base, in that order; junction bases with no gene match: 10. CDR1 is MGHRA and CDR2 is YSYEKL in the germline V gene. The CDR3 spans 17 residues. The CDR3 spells CASRDRTSGLNTGELFF. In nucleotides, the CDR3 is TGCGCCAGCAGAGACCGCACTAGCGGCCTGAACACCGGGGAGCTGTTTTTT.

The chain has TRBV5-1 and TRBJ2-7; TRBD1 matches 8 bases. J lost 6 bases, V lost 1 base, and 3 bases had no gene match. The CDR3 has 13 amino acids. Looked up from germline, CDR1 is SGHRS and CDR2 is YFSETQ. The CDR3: CASSLTGGLEQYF. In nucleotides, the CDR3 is TGCGCCAGCAGCTTGACAGGGGGTCTCGAGCAGTACTTC.

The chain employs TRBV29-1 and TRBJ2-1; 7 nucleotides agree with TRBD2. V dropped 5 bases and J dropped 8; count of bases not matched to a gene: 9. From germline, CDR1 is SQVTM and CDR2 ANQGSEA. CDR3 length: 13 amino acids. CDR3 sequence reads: CSVTAGAVDEQFF. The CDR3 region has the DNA TGCAGCGTTACCGCGGGAGCGGTGGATGAGCAGTTCTTC.

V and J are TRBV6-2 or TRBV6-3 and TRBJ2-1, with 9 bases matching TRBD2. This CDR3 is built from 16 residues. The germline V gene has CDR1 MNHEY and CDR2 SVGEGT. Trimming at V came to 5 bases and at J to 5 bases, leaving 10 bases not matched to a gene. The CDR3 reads CASSLHWREGNNEQFF. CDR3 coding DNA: TGTGCCAGCAGTCTCCACTGGCGGGAGGGCAACAATGAGCAGTTCTTC.

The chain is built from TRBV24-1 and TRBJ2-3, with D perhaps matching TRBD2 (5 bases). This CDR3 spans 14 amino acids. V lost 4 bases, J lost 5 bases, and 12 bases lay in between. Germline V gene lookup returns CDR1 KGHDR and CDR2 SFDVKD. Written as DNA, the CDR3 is TGTGCCACCAGTGACCCCCGGGGAATAGATACGCAGTATTTT. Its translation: CATSDPRGIDTQYF.

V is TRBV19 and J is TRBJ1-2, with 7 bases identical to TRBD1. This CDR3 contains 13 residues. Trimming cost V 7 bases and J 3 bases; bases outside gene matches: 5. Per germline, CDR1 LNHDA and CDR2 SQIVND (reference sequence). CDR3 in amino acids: CASTLGTDYGYTF. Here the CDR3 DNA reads TGTGCCAGTACATTAGGGACAGACTATGGCTACACCTTC.

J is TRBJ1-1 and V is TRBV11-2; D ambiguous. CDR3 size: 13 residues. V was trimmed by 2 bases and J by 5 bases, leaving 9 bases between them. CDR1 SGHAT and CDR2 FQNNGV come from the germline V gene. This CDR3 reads CASSLPGRTEAFF. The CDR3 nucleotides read TGTGCCAGCAGCTTACCGGGTAGGACTGAAGCTTTCTTT.

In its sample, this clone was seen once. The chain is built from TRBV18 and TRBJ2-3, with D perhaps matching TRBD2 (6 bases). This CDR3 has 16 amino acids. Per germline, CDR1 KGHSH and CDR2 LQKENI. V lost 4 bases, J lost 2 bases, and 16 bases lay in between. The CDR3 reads CASSLTPGTYTDTQYF. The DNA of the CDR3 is TGTGCCAGCTCACTGACTCCCGGGACTTACACAGATACGCAGTATTTT.

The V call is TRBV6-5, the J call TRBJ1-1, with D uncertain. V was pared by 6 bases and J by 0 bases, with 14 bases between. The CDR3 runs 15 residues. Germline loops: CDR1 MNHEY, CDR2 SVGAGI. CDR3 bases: TGTGCCAGCAGCCAAGGAGCGGCAATGAACACTGAAGCTTTCTTT. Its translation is CASSQGAAMNTEAFF.

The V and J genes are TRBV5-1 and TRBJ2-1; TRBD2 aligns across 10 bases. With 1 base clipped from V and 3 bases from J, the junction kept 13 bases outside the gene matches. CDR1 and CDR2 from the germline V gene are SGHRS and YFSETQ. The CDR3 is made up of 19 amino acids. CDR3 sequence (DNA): TGCGCCAGCAGCTTGTCATCACTAGCGGGGAGTATAATCTACAATGAGCAGTTCTTC. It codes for CASSLSSLAGSIIYNEQFF.

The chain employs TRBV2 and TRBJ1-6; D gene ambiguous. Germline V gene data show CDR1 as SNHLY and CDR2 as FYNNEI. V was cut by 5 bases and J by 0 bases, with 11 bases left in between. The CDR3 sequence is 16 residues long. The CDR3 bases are TGTGCCAGCAGTCGTGGAGGGTACTCCTATAATTCACCCCTCCACTTT. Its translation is CASSRGGYSYNSPLHF.

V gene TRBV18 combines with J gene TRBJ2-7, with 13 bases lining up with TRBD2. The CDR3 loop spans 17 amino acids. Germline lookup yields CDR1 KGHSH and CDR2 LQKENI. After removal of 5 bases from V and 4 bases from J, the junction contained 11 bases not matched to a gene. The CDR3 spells CASSAPGLAGSFYEQYF. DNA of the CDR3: TGTGCCAGCTCAGCCCCGGGACTAGCGGGGTCATTTTACGAGCAGTACTTC.

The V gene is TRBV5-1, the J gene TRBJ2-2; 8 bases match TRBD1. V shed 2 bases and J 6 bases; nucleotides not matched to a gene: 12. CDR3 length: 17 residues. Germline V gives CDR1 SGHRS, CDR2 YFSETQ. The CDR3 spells CASSFGSPGGRAGELFF. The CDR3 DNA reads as TGCGCCAGCAGCTTCGGATCCCCAGGGGGCCGGGCCGGGGAGCTGTTTTTT.

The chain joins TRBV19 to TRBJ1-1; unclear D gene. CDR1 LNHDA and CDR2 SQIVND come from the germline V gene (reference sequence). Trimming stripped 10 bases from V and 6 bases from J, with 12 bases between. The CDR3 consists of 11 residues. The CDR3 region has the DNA TGTGCCACAGGTCGAGGGCCTGAAGCTTTCTTT. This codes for CATGRGPEAFF. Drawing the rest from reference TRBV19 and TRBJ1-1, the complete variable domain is DGGITQSPKYLFRKEGQNVTLSCEQNLNHDAMYWYRQDPGQGLRLIYYSQIVNDFQKGDIAEGYSVSREKKESFPLTVTSAQKNPTAFYLCATGRGPEAFFGQGTRLTVV.

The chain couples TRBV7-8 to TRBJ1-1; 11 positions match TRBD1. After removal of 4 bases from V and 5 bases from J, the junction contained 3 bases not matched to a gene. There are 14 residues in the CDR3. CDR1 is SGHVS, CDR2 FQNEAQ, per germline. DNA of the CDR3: TGTGCCAGCAGCTGGGGACAGGGGGGGACTGAAGCTTTCTTT. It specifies CASSWGQGGTEAFF.

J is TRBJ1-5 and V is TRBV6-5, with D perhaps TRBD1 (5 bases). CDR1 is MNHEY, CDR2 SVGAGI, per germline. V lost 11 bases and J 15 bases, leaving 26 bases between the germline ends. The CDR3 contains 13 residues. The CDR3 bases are TGTGCCGGGGGAGGGTCTCTCACCCTCCCCACGCATTTT. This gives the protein CAGGGSLTLPTHF.

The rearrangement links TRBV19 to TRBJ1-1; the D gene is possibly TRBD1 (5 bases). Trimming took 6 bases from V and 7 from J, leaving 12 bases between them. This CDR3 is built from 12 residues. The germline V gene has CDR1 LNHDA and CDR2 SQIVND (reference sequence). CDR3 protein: CASRQRTYEAFF. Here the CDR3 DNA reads TGTGCCAGTAGGCAACGGACATATGAAGCTTTCTTT.

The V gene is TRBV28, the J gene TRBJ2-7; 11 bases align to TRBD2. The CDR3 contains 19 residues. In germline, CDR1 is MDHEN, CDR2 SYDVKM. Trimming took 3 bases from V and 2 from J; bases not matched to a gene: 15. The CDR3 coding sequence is TGTGCCAGCAGTTTCCCATCTAGCGGGAGGAGTGGGCGGGCCTACGAGCAGTACTTC. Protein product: CASSFPSSGRSGRAYEQYF.

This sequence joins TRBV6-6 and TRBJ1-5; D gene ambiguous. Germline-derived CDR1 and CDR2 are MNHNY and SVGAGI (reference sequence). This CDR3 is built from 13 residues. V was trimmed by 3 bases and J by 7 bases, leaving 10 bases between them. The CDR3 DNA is TGTGCCAGCAGTTATTCCGACTCGCAGCCCCAGCATTTT. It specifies CASSYSDSQPQHF.

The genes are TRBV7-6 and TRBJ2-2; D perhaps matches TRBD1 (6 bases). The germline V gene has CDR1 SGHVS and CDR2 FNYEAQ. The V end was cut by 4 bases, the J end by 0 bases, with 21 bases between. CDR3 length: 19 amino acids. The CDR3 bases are TGTGCCAGCAGCTCTAGAGTAAGGGTAGGGGGAACGAACACCGGGGAGCTGTTTTTT. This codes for CASSSRVRVGGTNTGELFF. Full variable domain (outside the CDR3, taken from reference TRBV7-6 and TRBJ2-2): GAGVSQSPRYKVTKRGQDVALRCDPISGHVSLYWYRQALGQGPEFLTYFNYEAQQDKSGLPNDRFSAERPEGSISTLTIQRTEQRDSAMYRCASSSRVRVGGTNTGELFFGEGSRLTVL.

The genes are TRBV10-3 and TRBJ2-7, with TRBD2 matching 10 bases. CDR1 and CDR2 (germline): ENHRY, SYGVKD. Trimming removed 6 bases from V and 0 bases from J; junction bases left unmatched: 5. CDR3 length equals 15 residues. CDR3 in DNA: TGTGCCATCAGGGGTACTAGCGGGAACTCCTACGAGCAGTACTTC. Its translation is CAIRGTSGNSYEQYF.